A single sample gave rise to the 25 T cell receptor beta chains below, sequenced in a study of early T cells in non-severe SARS-CoV-2 infection. From the 5' RACE reads, TCRdb called clonotypes with MiXCR, one entry per CDR3 protein. The sample shows some 49,000 distinct CDR3 sequences, 4% to 5% of them seen only once. Sequencing was carried out using whole blood. These receptors all stem from an adult who was a healthcare worker with PCR-confirmed SARS-CoV-2 infection or an uninfected control (not recorded which).

This clonotype has ten or more counts. The rearrangement joins TRBV5-1 to TRBJ2-6, with D possibly being TRBD2 (5 bases). CDR1 is SGHRS, CDR2 YFSETQ, per germline. The CDR3 is 13 amino acids. Between the trimmed V and J ends, which lost 7 bases and 2 bases, there was a span of 7 bases. The CDR3 coding sequence is TGCGCCAGCCGGGAAGCTGGGGCCAACGTCCTGACTTTC. It translates to CASREAGANVLTF.

In its sample, this clonotype was seen many times. The chain has TRBV24-1 and TRBJ2-3; D ambiguous. Germline V gene data show CDR1 as KGHDR and CDR2 as SFDVKD. This CDR3 spans 14 amino acids. Trimming removed 3 bases at V and 4 bases at J, with 10 bases between. The CDR3 region is CATSDRLLADTQYF. The DNA for the CDR3 is TGTGCCACCAGTGATCGGTTACTCGCAGATACGCAGTATTTT.

This clonotype was recorded at least ten times. The chain employs TRBV12-3 or TRBV12-4 and TRBJ1-5; 10 positions match TRBD1. The CDR3 extends over 15 amino acids. V trimming: 1 base; J trimming: 6 bases; junction bases outside the gene matches: 3. The CDR3 spells CASSLGTGGSQPQHF. The CDR3 DNA follows: TGTGCCAGCAGTTTAGGGACAGGGGGATCTCAGCCCCAGCATTTT.

This clonotype was seen at least ten times. The J gene is TRBJ2-2, the V gene TRBV25-1; possibly TRBD2 for D (6 bases). The V gene's germline CDR1 is MGHDK and CDR2 SYGVNS. The V end lost 6 bases, the J end lost 0 bases, and 14 bases lay between the germline ends. CDR3 length: 16 residues. In DNA form, the CDR3 reads TGTGCCAGCAGGGGTTTCGCGGGGCCGAACACCGGGGAGCTGTTTTTT. As protein: CASRGFAGPNTGELFF.

This clonotype was observed a handful of times. This chain links TRBV11-2 with TRBJ2-7, with D possibly TRBD1 on 6 matching bases. This CDR3 comprises 14 residues. Germline V gene lookup returns CDR1 SGHAT and CDR2 FQNNGV. V lost 3 bases, J lost 0 bases, and 9 bases lay in between. The CDR3 loop is CASSFRGTSYEQYF. The CDR3 coding sequence is TGTGCCAGCAGCTTCAGGGGCACCTCCTACGAGCAGTACTTC.

This clonotype has just a few counts. CDR3 DNA sequence: TGTGCCAGCAGCTCCCAGGGAGCGGGGAGGGAGCAGTACTTC. Protein: CASSSQGAGREQYF. The chain employs TRBV7-2 and TRBJ2-7; 7 nucleotides align to TRBD2. V shed 4 bases and J 7 bases; nucleotides not matched to a gene: 10. The CDR3 loop spans 14 amino acids. Germline V gene lookup returns CDR1 SGHTA and CDR2 FQGNSA. The whole variable domain, filled in from reference TRBV7-2 and TRBJ2-7, reads GAGVSQSPSNKVTEKGKDVELRCDPISGHTALYWYRQSLGQGLEFLIYFQGNSAPDKSGLPSDRFSAERTGGSVSTLTIQRTQQEDSAVYLCASSSQGAGREQYFGPGTRLTVT.

At least ten counts were recorded for this clonotype. The chain is built from TRBV5-1 and TRBJ2-5; D not certain. With 1 base removed from V and 2 bases from J, the gap between germline ends came to 6 bases. Germline V gene sequence: CDR1 SGHRS, CDR2 YFSETQ. This CDR3 is built from 13 residues. The CDR3 nucleotides are TGCGCCAGCAGCTTGCACAGACAAGAGACCCAGTACTTC. This gives the protein CASSLHRQETQYF.

Details on this clonotype: A much more abundant neighbour one base away suggests this may be a read error. V and J are TRBV10-3 and TRBJ2-7, with D perhaps being TRBD1 or TRBD2 (5 bases each). Trimming removed 8 bases at V and 0 bases at J, with 26 bases between. This CDR3 has 18 residues. Germline lookup yields CDR1 ENHRY and CDR2 SYGVKD. CDR3 amino acids: CAIGRERPGAQSSYEQYF. As DNA, the CDR3 is TGTGCCATCGGCCGGGAAAGGCCTGGGGCACAAAGCTCCTACGAGCAGTACTTC.

This clonotype was seen many times. The chain recombines TRBV18 with TRBJ1-1; perhaps TRBD1 as D (6 bases). The CDR3 consists of 13 residues. Germline V gives CDR1 KGHSH, CDR2 LQKENI. Trimming removed 8 bases at V and 2 bases at J, with 12 bases between. The CDR3 protein is CASQSGANTEAFF. CDR3 sequence (DNA): TGTGCCAGCCAATCAGGGGCTAACACTGAAGCTTTCTTT. Full variable domain (outside the CDR3, taken from reference TRBV18 and TRBJ1-1): NAGVMQNPRHLVRRRGQEARLRCSPMKGHSHVYWYRQLPEEGLKFMVYLQKENIIDESGMPKERFSAEFPKEGPSILRIQQVVRGDSAAYFCASQSGANTEAFFGQGTRLTVV.

This clonotype has ten or more counts. The CDR3 coding sequence is TGTGCCAGCAGCAGGGATAGCTCTGGGGCCAACGTCCTGACTTTC. Translating gives CASSRDSSGANVLTF. The V and J genes are TRBV5-4 and TRBJ2-6, with D hard to call. Per the germline V gene, CDR1 is SGHNT and CDR2 is YYREEE (reference sequence). This CDR3 spans 15 amino acids. V was pared by 4 bases and J by 0 bases, with 8 bases between.

This clonotype was seen repeatedly, ten times or more. The rearrangement uses TRBV7-9 and TRBJ2-5; D is perhaps TRBD1 or TRBD2 (5 bases each). The CDR3 contains 12 residues. The germline V gene has CDR1 SEHNR and CDR2 FQNEAQ (reference sequence). V shed 4 bases and J shed 7 bases, with 10 bases lying between them. Here the CDR3 DNA reads TGTGCCAGCAGCTACCCTGGGGGGACCCAGTACTTC. Translation: CASSYPGGTQYF.

Many counts were recorded for this clonotype. The chain has TRBV12-3 or TRBV12-4 and TRBJ2-1, with D possibly matching TRBD2 (5 bases). This CDR3 is built from 14 residues. Trimming left V 5 bases short and J 7 bases short, with 15 bases between. CDR3 protein: CASSPRSLGNEQFF. CDR3 sequence (DNA): TGTGCCAGCAGTCCTAGATCACTAGGGAATGAGCAGTTCTTC.

Ten or more counts support this clonotype. This chain joins TRBV19 and TRBJ2-1; 9 bases are a match to TRBD2. Germline V CDR1 and CDR2: LNHDA, SQIVND (reference sequence). The CDR3 loop spans 15 amino acids. With V trimmed by 7 bases and J by 4 bases, 8 bases remained unmatched. The CDR3 DNA is TGTGCCAGTACGAGCGCGGGGGGGACATACAATGAGCAGTTCTTC. This sequence encodes CASTSAGGTYNEQFF.

As for this clonotype: A read error is possible here, since a much larger clone lies one base away. The rearrangement uses TRBV2 and TRBJ2-5; D gene ambiguous. The germline CDR1 and CDR2 sequences are SNHLY and FYNNEI. CDR3 length equals 14 residues. The CDR3 DNA follows: TGTGTCAGCAGTGAAGGACGAAGGGCGGAGACCCAGTACTTC. It yields the protein CVSSEGRRAETQYF.

This clonotype was seen a few times. The chain links TRBV7-9 to TRBJ2-7; D may match TRBD1 or TRBD2 (5 bases each). The V end lost 7 bases, the J end lost 2 bases, and 15 bases lay between the germline ends. Per the germline V gene, CDR1 is SEHNR and CDR2 is FQNEAQ (reference sequence). This CDR3 is 14 amino acids long. The CDR3 sequence is CASTGMGETYEQYF. The CDR3 DNA is TGTGCCAGCACCGGGATGGGGGAGACCTACGAGCAGTACTTC.

The table lists this clonotype with many counts. The chain recombines TRBV7-9 with TRBJ1-4; unclear D gene. The CDR3 has 14 residues. V was trimmed by 5 bases and J by 7 bases, leaving 14 bases between them. Looked up from germline, CDR1 is SEHNR and CDR2 is FQNEAQ (reference sequence). CDR3 DNA sequence: TGTGCCAGCAGCCCGGGTCAAGAATTTGAAAAACTGTTTTTT. Its translation is CASSPGQEFEKLFF.

This clonotype was seen more than once but under ten times. The rearrangement links TRBV7-9 to TRBJ2-1, with 8 positions matching TRBD1. The CDR3 spans 14 residues. The V and J ends lost 5 bases and 9 bases, in that order; junction bases with no gene match: 9. CDR1 SEHNR and CDR2 FQNEAQ come from the germline V gene (reference sequence). Here the CDR3 reads CASSPGQGRGEQFF. CDR3 DNA sequence: TGTGCCAGCAGCCCAGGACAGGGCCGTGGTGAGCAGTTCTTC.

This clonotype was picked up many times. The chain couples TRBV12-3 or TRBV12-4 to TRBJ1-2; tentative D call: TRBD1 (6 bases). The CDR3 runs to 13 residues. The V end lost 5 bases, the J end lost 10 bases, and 17 bases lay between the germline ends. Written as DNA, the CDR3 is TGTGCCAGCAGTGTCCGACAAGGGGGATACTACACCTTC. It is translated as CASSVRQGGYYTF.

The sample holds many counts of this clonotype. This sequence joins TRBV6-1 and TRBJ2-2; D is perhaps TRBD1 or TRBD2 (5 bases each). The V end was cut by 7 bases, the J end by 3 bases, with 12 bases between. CDR3 size: 14 residues. From germline, CDR1 is MNHNS and CDR2 SASEGT. CDR3 sequence reads: CASTEGTDTGELFF. The CDR3 region has the DNA TGTGCCAGCACTGAGGGGACGGACACCGGGGAGCTGTTTTTT.

This clonotype was counted ten times or more. The chain joins TRBV7-3 to TRBJ2-5; 12 bases align to TRBD1. Germline CDR1 reads SGHTA; CDR2 reads FQGTGA. This CDR3 comprises 16 residues. The J segment lost 5 bases and the V segment lost 5 bases, leaving 9 bases of the junction unmatched. DNA for the CDR3: TGTGCCAGCAGCGCCACCGGGACAGGGGGCTGGGAGACCCAGTACTTC. This sequence encodes CASSATGTGGWETQYF.

Ten or more counts support this clonotype. The rearrangement links TRBV6-2 or TRBV6-3 to TRBJ1-2; TRBD1 aligns across 7 bases. Looked up from germline, CDR1 is MNHEY and CDR2 is SVGEGT. The J segment lost 8 bases and the V segment lost 0 bases, leaving 9 bases of the junction unmatched. This CDR3 region has 15 residues. Here the CDR3 DNA reads TGTGCCAGCAGTTACTCGATGACAGGGACGGGAGGCTACACCTTC. It specifies CASSYSMTGTGGYTF.

The sample holds many counts of this clonotype. The chain carries TRBV29-1 and TRBJ2-6; D is uncertain. CDR1 SQVTM and CDR2 ANQGSEA come from the germline V gene. There are 13 residues in the CDR3. V gave up 2 bases and J gave up 2 bases, with 4 bases separating them. Here the CDR3 reads CSVESTGANVLTF. The CDR3 DNA reads as TGCAGCGTTGAATCGACTGGGGCCAACGTCCTGACTTTC.

This clonotype was observed a handful of times. CDR3 coding DNA: TGCAGTGCCCCACTCGCGGGAGTAAATGAGCAGTTCTTC. This codes for CSAPLAGVNEQFF. The chain has TRBV20-1 and TRBJ2-1; TRBD2 aligns across 7 bases. The germline V gene encodes CDR1 DFQATT and CDR2 SNEGSKA (reference sequence). The ends lost 6 bases at V and 7 bases at J; junction bases unmatched: 9. The CDR3 length is 13 residues.

This clonotype was picked up a small number of times. This chain uses TRBV6-5 with TRBJ2-4, with D unclear. The V end lost 8 bases, the J end lost 1 base, and 9 bases lay between the germline ends. CDR3 size: 13 residues. The germline gives CDR1 MNHEY, CDR2 SVGAGI. The CDR3 DNA reads as TGTGCCAGCCAAATCTCGGCCAAAAACATTCAGTACTTC. It yields the protein CASQISAKNIQYF.

This clonotype was counted a few times. J is TRBJ2-1 and V is TRBV5-8; 11 nucleotides line up with TRBD1. Germline CDR1 is SGHTS and CDR2 is YDEGEE. Germline trimming cut 4 bases from V and 6 bases from J; bases unmatched to any gene: 9. The CDR3 is 16 residues long. The CDR3 nucleotides read TGTGCCAGCAGCACTATTAATGGACAGGGGGCCAATGAGCAGTTCTTC. Translating it yields CASSTINGQGANEQFF.